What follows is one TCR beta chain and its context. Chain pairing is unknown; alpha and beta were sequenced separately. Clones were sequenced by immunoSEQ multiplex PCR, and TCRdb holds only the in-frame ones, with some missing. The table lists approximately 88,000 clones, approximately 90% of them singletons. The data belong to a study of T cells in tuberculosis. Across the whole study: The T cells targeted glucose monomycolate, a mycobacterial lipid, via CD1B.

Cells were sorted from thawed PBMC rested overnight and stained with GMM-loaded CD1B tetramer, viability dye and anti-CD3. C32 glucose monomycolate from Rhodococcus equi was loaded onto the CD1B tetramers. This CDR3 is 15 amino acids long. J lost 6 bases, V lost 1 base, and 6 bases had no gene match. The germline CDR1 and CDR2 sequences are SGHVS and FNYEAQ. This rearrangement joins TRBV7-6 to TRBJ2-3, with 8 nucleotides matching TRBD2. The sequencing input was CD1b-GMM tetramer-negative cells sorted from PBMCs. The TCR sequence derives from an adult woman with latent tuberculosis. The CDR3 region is CASSLVGGVPDTQYF. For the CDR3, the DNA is TGTGCCAGCAGCTTAGTCGGGGGGGTTCCGGATACGCAGTATTTT. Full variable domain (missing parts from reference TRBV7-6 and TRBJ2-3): GAGVSQSPRYKVTKRGQDVALRCDPISGHVSLYWYRQALGQGPEFLTYFNYEAQQDKSGLPNDRFSAERPEGSISTLTIQRTEQRDSAMYRCASSLVGGVPDTQYFGPGTRLTVL.